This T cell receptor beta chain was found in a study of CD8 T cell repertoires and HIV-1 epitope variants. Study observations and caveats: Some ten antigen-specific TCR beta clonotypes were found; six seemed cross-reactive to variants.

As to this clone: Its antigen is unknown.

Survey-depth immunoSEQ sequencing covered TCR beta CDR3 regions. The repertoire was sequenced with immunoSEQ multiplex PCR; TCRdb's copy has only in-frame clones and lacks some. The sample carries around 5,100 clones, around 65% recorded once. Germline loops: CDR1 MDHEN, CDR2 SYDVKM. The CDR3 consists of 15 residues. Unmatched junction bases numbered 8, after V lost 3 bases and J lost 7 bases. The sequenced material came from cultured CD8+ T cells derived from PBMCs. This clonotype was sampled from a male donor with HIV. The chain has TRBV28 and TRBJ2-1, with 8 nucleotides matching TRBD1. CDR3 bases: TGTGCCAGCAGTTTTGCAGGGGGCTATAATAATGAGCAGTTCTTC. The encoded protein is CASSFAGGYNNEQFF.